The entry below gives a single TCR beta chain sequence along with its context. Its antigen is not identified. Other DNA sequences in this specimen translate into the identical CDR3. The data derive from a study of graft-versus-host responses after intestinal transplantation. Study overall: Transplants were multivisceral, liver-intestinal, or isolated intestinal.

The V end lost 3 bases, the J end lost 1 base, and 4 bases lay between the germline ends. Germline CDR1 is SEHNR and CDR2 is FQNEAQ (reference sequence). The CDR3 contains 12 residues. Libraries were prepared by immunoSEQ multiplex PCR; TCRdb keeps only in-frame clonotypes and omits some of them. Of tens of thousands of clones listed, over 75% were seen once; the top ten hold around 8%. The clonotype comes from a human donor who was the organ donor for an intestinal transplant. The gene calls are TRBV7-9 and TRBJ2-7; D gene unclear. Material: unstimulated CD8+ T cells sorted from spleen or lymph node cells, obtained before transplant. CDR3 sequence reads: CASSFSSYEQYF. For the CDR3, the DNA is TGTGCCAGCAGCTTTTCTTCCTACGAGCAGTACTTC.